This record concerns one T cell receptor beta chain sequence. What it recognizes is unknown. These data are taken from a study of graft-versus-host responses after intestinal transplantation. Measured with immunoSEQ multiplex PCR; TCRdb has only the in-frame clones, and not every one. The sample lists over 40,000 clones; approximately 96% were seen once. This clonotype was obtained from a human donor who was the organ donor for an intestinal transplant. The input for sequencing was unstimulated CD8+ T cells sorted from spleen or lymph node cells, taken before transplant.

The CDR3 spells CASSPDGSYEQYF. Here the CDR3 DNA reads TGTGCCAGCAGCCCAGACGGCTCCTACGAGCAGTACTTC. The chain uses TRBV7-2 and TRBJ2-7; no clear D gene. The CDR3 is 13 residues long. Trimming cost V 5 bases and J 0 bases, with 8 bases left between them. Germline V CDR1 and CDR2: SGHTA, FQGNSA.